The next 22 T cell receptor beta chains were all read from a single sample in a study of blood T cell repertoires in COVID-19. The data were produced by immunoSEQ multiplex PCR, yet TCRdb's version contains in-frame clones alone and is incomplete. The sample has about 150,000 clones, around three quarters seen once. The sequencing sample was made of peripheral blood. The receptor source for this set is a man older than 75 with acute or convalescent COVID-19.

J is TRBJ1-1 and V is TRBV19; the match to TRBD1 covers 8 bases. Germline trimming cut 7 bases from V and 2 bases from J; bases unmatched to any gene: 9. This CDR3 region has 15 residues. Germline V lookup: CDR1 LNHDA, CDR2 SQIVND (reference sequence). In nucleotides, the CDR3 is TGTGCCAGTACCATCATAGGGACAGGCAACACTGAAGCTTTCTTT. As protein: CASTIIGTGNTEAFF.

CDR3 DNA: TGTGCCAGCAGGCGGTCCCTTCGCTCTGGGGCCAACGTCCTGACTTTC. This sequence encodes CASRRSLRSGANVLTF. The V and J genes are TRBV2 and TRBJ2-6; D is undetermined. CDR3 length: 16 residues. V was cut by 6 bases and J by 0 bases, with 12 bases left in between. Germline CDR1 is SNHLY and CDR2 is FYNNEI.

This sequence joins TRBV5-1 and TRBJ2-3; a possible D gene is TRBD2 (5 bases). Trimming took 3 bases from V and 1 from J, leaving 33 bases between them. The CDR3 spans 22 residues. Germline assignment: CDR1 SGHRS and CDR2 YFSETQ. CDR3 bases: TGCGCCAGCAGCTCTCCCTCGCGGGCCCCCTTAACAACCCATTCTGGCACAGATACGCAGTATTTT. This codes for CASSSPSRAPLTTHSGTDTQYF.

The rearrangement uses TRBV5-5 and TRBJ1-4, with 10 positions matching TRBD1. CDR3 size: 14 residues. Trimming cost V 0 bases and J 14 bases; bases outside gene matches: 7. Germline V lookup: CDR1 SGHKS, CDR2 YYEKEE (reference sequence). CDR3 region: CASSLADRGLNLFF. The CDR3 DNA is TGTGCCAGCAGCTTGGCCGACAGGGGGCTTAATCTGTTTTTT.

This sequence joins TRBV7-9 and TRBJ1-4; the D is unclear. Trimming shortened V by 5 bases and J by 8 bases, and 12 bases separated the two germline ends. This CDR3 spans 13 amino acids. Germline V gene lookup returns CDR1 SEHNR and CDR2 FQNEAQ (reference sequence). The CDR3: CASSPGVGEKLFF. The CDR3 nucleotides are TGTGCCAGCAGCCCTGGAGTCGGCGAAAAACTGTTTTTT.

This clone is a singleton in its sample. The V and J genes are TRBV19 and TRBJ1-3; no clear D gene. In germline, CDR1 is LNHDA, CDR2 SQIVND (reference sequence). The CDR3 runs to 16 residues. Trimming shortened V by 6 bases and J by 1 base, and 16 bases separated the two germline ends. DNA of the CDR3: TGTGCCAGTAGCCCGCCTTGGGAGTATTCTGGAAACACCATATATTTT. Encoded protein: CASSPPWEYSGNTIYF.

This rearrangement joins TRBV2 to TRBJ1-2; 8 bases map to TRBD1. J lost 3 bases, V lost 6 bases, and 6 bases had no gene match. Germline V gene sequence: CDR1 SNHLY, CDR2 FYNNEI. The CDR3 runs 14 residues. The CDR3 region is CASSSGQGYYGYTF. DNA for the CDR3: TGTGCCAGCAGCTCTGGACAGGGCTACTATGGCTACACCTTC.

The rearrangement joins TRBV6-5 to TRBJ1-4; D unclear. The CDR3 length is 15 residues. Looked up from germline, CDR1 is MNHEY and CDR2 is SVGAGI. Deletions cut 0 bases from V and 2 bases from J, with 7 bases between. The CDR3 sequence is CASSYSPQTNEKLFF. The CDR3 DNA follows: TGTGCCAGCAGTTACTCGCCCCAGACTAATGAAAAACTGTTTTTT.

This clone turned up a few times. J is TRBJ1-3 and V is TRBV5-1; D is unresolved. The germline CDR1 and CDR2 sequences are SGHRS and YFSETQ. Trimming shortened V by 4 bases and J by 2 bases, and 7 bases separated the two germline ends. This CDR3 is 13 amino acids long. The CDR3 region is CASSRGAGNTIYF. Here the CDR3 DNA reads TGCGCCAGCAGCCGGGGAGCTGGAAACACCATATATTTT.

CDR3 in amino acids: CASRTDRERKNEQFF. CDR3 bases: TGTGCCAGCAGGACGGACAGGGAACGGAAAAATGAGCAGTTCTTC. The chain has TRBV27 and TRBJ2-1; the match to TRBD1 covers 8 bases. Germline V gives CDR1 MNHEY, CDR2 SMNVEV (reference sequence). This CDR3 contains 15 residues. V gave up 6 bases and J gave up 7 bases; unmatched junction bases: 11.

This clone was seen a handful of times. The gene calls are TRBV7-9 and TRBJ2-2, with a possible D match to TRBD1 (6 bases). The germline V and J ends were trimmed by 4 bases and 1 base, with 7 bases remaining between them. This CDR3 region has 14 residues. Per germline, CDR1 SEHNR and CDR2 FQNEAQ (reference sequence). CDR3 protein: CASSSRGNTGELFF. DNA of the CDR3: TGTGCCAGCAGCTCCAGGGGGAACACCGGGGAGCTGTTTTTT.

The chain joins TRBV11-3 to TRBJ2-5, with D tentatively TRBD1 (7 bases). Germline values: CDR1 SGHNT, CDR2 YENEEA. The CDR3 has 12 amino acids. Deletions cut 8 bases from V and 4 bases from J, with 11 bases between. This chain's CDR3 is CASAGGPETQYF. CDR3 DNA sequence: TGTGCCAGCGCAGGGGGGCCAGAGACCCAGTACTTC. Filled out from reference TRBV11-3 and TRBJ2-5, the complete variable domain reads EAGVVQSPRYKIIEKKQPVAFWCNPISGHNTLYWYLQNLGQGPELLIRYENEEAVDDSQLPKDRFSAERLKGVDSTLKIQPAELGDSAVYLCASAGGPETQYFGPGTRLLVL.

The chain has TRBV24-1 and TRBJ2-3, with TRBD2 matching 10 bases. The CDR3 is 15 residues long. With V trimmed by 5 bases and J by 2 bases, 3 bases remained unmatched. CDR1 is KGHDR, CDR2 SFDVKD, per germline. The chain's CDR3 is CATSATSGATDTQYF. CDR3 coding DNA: TGTGCCACCAGTGCCACTAGCGGGGCCACAGATACGCAGTATTTT.

The CDR3 DNA reads TGTGCCAGCAGCCCCGAAGTAGGGGCAACGGTTAATGGCTACACCTTC. This sequence encodes CASSPEVGATVNGYTF. The chain links TRBV7-9 to TRBJ1-2; D is possibly TRBD1 (5 bases). Germline-derived CDR1 and CDR2 are SEHNR and FQNEAQ (reference sequence). CDR3 length: 16 amino acids. V was clipped by 5 bases and J by 6 bases, with 22 bases between them. Complete variable domain (other parts from reference TRBV7-9 and TRBJ1-2): DTGVSQNPRHKITKRGQNVTFRCDPISEHNRLYWYRQTLGQGPEFLTYFQNEAQLEKSRLLSDRFSAERPKGSFSTLEIQRTEQGDSAMYLCASSPEVGATVNGYTFGSGTRLTVV.

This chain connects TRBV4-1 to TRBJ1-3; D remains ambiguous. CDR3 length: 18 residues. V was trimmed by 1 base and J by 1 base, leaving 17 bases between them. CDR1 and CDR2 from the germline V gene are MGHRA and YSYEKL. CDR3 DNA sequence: TGCGCCAGCAGCCAAGCACTGACTCCCCGGGGTTCTGGAAACACCATATATTTT. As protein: CASSQALTPRGSGNTIYF.

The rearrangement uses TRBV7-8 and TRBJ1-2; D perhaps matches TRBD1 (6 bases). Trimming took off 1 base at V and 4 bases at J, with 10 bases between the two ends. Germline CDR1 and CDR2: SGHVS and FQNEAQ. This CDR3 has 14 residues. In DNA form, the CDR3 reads TGTGCCAGCAGCTTAGATCAGGGGCTCTATGGCTACACCTTC. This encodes CASSLDQGLYGYTF. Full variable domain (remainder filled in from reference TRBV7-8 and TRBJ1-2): GAGVSQSPRYKVAKRGQDVALRCDPISGHVSLFWYQQALGQGPEFLTYFQNEAQLDKSGLPSDRFFAERPEGSVSTLKIQRTQQEDSAVYLCASSLDQGLYGYTFGSGTRLTVV.

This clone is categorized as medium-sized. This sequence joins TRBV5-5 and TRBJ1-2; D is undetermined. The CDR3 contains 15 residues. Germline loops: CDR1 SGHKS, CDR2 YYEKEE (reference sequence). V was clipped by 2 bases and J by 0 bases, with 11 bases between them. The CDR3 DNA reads TGTGCCAGCAGCTTACGGGATCCACCTAACTATGGCTACACCTTC. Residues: CASSLRDPPNYGYTF.

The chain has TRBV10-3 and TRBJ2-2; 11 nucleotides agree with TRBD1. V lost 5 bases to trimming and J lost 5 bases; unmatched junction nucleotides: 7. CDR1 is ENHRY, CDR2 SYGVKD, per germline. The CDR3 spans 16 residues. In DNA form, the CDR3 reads TGTGCCATCAGTACCCCCGGGACAGGGGGGACCGGGGAGCTGTTTTTT. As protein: CAISTPGTGGTGELFF.

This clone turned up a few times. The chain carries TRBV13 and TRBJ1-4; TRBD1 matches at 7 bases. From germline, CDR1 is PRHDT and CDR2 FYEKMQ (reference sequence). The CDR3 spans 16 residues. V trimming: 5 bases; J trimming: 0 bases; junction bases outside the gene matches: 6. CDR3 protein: CASSLRQGATNEKLFF. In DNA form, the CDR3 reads TGTGCCAGCAGCCTTAGACAGGGAGCAACTAATGAAAAACTGTTTTTT.

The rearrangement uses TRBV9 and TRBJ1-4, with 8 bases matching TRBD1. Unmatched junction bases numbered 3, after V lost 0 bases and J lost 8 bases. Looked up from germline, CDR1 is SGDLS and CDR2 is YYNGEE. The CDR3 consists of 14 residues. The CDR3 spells CASSVADREEKLFF. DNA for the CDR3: TGTGCCAGCAGCGTAGCGGACAGGGAAGAAAAACTGTTTTTT.

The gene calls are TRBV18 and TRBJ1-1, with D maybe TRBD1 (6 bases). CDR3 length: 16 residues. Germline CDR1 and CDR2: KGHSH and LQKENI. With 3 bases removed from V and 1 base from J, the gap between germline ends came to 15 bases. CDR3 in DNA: TGTGCCAGCTCACCGGTCGGGGGGGCAGGGAACACTGAAGCTTTCTTT. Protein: CASSPVGGAGNTEAFF.

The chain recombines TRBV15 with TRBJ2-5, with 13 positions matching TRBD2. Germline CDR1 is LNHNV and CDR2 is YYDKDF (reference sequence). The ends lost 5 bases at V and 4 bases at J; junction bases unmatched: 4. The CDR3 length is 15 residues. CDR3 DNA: TGTGCCACCAGCCCTCGGACTAGCGGGGGAGAGACCCAGTACTTC. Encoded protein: CATSPRTSGGETQYF.